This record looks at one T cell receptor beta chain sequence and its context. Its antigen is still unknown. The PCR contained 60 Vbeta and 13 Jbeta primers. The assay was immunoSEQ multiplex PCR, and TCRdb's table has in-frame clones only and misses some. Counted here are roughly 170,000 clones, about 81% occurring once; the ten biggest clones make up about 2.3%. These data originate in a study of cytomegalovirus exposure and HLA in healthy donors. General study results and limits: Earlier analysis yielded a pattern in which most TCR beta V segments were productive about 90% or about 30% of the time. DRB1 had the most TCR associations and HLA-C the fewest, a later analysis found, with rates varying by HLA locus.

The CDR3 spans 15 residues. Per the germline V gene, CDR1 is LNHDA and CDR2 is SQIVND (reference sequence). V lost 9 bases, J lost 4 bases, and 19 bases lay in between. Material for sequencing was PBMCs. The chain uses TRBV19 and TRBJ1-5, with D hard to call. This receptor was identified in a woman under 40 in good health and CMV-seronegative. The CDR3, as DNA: TGTGCCAGCTCCCCCATGGCAGGTAGTAATCAGCCCCAGCATTTT. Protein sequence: CASSPMAGSNQPQHF.